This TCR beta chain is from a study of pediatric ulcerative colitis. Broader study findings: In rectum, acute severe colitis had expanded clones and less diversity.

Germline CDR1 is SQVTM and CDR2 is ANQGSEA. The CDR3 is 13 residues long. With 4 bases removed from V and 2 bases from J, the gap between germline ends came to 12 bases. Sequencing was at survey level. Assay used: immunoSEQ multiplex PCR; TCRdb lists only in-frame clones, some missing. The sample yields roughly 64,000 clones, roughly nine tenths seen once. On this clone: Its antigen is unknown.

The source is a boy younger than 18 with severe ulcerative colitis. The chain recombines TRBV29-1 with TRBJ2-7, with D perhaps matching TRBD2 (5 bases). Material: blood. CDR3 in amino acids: CSVATETTYEQYF. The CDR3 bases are TGCAGCGTTGCCACAGAGACTACCTACGAGCAGTACTTC.